One sample yielded the 11 T cell receptor beta chains listed below, sequenced in a study of OX40 agonist ivuxolimab in advanced cancers. The library was made by the immunoSEQ multiplex PCR assay. TCRdb took over this immuneACCESS table, retaining in-frame rearrangements with V and J assigned. Such tables are incomplete; in checked studies, under half of the missing clones stem from an unresolved V gene, and the remainder is unexplained. Across this sample there are tens of thousands of clones, with around 83% seen only once. Roughly 4.4% of the sample belongs to the ten largest clones. Sample: CD4+ or CD8+ T cells sorted from blood, taken in a trial of the OX40 agonist ivuxolimab. Receptors were obtained from an adult with an advanced solid tumor such as melanoma, head and neck, liver or kidney cancer.

The J gene is TRBJ2-7, the V gene TRBV9; 13 bases align to TRBD2. The V gene end was trimmed by 2 bases and the J gene end by 0 bases; junction bases not matched to a gene: 2. The germline CDR1 and CDR2 sequences are SGDLS and YYNGEE. This CDR3 contains 16 residues. The CDR3 protein is CASSVGTSGISYEQYF. The CDR3, as DNA: TGTGCCAGCAGCGTCGGGACTAGCGGGATCTCCTACGAGCAGTACTTC.

The V call is TRBV5-1, the J call TRBJ2-1; 10 nucleotides align to TRBD2. This CDR3 region has 17 residues. CDR1 SGHRS and CDR2 YFSETQ come from the germline V gene. The V and J ends lost 1 base and 1 base, in that order; junction bases with no gene match: 5. The CDR3 protein is CASSLTSGTISYNEQFF. For the CDR3, the DNA is TGCGCCAGCAGCTTGACTAGCGGGACAATATCCTACAATGAGCAGTTCTTC.

J is TRBJ2-2 and V is TRBV29-1; 10 bases map to TRBD1. There are 14 residues in the CDR3. The J segment lost 4 bases and the V segment lost 7 bases, leaving 6 bases of the junction unmatched. From germline, CDR1 is SQVTM and CDR2 ANQGSEA. DNA for the CDR3: TGCAGCGCCTCCGGGACAGGGGCCACCGGGGAGCTGTTTTTT. This gives the protein CSASGTGATGELFF.

A single count supports this clone. The chain carries TRBV30 and TRBJ2-1; 9 bases agree with TRBD2. The J segment lost 16 bases and the V segment lost 8 bases, leaving 21 bases of the junction unmatched. Germline values: CDR1 GTSNPN, CDR2 SVGIG (reference sequence). CDR3 length: 14 amino acids. CDR3 sequence (DNA): TGTGCCCTGACGGCCGGGCTAGCGGGATCAAGCTTATTCTTC. Translating it yields CALTAGLAGSSLFF.

V and J are TRBV30 and TRBJ1-5, with D possibly matching TRBD1 (5 bases). The CDR3 runs 13 residues. Germline CDR1 reads GTSNPN; CDR2 reads SVGIG (reference sequence). Between the trimmed V and J ends, which lost 3 bases and 7 bases, there was a span of 13 bases. In DNA form, the CDR3 reads TGTGCCTGGAGGGTCGAGGAGGGGCAGCCCCAGCATTTT. It encodes CAWRVEEGQPQHF.

The V gene is TRBV7-9, the J gene TRBJ2-1; no clear D gene. Trimming took 5 bases from V and 4 from J, leaving 6 bases between them. The CDR3 is 12 amino acids. Germline values: CDR1 SEHNR, CDR2 FQNEAQ (reference sequence). The CDR3, as DNA: TGTGCCAGCAGCATAAATTACAATGAGCAGTTCTTC. Translated, it gives CASSINYNEQFF. Combining the CDR3 with reference TRBV7-9 and TRBJ2-1 gives the whole variable domain DTGVSQNPRHKITKRGQNVTFRCDPISEHNRLYWYRQTLGQGPEFLTYFQNEAQLEKSRLLSDRFSAERPKGSFSTLEIQRTEQGDSAMYLCASSINYNEQFFGPGTRLTVL.

V is TRBV10-1 and J is TRBJ2-7; TRBD1 agrees at 9 bases. Germline trimming cut 5 bases from V and 0 bases from J; bases unmatched to any gene: 8. Germline CDR1 and CDR2: WNHNN and SYGVQD (reference sequence). This CDR3 is built from 16 residues. The CDR3 nucleotides are TGCGCCAGCAGTTGGGCCGGGACAGGGAGCTCCTACGAGCAGTACTTC. Amino acid sequence: CASSWAGTGSSYEQYF.

V usage is TRBV7-3 and J usage is TRBJ2-3, with D perhaps matching TRBD2 (7 bases). The CDR3 runs to 18 residues. Trimming shortened V by 5 bases and J by 9 bases, and 30 bases separated the two germline ends. Germline CDR1 and CDR2: SGHTA and FQGTGA. The CDR3 reads CASSPNGGGGPTQGTQYF. The CDR3 DNA sequence: TGTGCCAGCAGCCCAAACGGGGGCGGGGGCCCCACCCAAGGGACGCAGTATTTT.

The V and J genes are TRBV5-5 and TRBJ1-1; 12 nucleotides line up with TRBD1. Germline assignment: CDR1 SGHKS and CDR2 YYEKEE (reference sequence). The CDR3 runs 16 residues. With 4 bases clipped from V and 3 bases from J, the junction kept 7 bases outside the gene matches. The CDR3 loop reads CASSPPGQGAYTEAFF. CDR3 nucleotide sequence: TGTGCCAGCAGCCCACCGGGACAGGGGGCCTACACTGAAGCTTTCTTT.

The V gene is TRBV21-1, the J gene TRBJ2-2; the DNA was not used to check the table's D call, TRBD2. TRBV21-1 is shown as a pseudogene. This CDR3 is built from 20 residues. CDR3 DNA sequence: TGTGCCAGCAGCAAAGGGAGGAGCAGGGGACTAGCGGGAGCTACCGGGGAGCTGTTTTTT. Translating gives CASSKGRSRGLAGATGELFF.

This sequence joins TRBV2 and TRBJ1-4; 7 bases are a match to TRBD1. The CDR3 covers 14 residues. The J segment lost 5 bases and the V segment lost 6 bases, leaving 6 bases of the junction unmatched. Germline-derived CDR1 and CDR2 are SNHLY and FYNNEI. The CDR3 nucleotides read TGTGCCAGCAGGCCCTGGGACAGCAATGAAAAACTGTTTTTT. Protein sequence: CASRPWDSNEKLFF.